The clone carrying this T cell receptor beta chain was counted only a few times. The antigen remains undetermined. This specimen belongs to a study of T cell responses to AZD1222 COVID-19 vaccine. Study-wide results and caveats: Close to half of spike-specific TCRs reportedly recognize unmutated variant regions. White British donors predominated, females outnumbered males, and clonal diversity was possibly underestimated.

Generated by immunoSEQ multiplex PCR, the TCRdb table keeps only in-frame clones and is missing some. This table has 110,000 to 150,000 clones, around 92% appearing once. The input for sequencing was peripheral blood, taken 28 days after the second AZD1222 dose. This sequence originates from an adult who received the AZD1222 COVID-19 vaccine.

The CDR3 here is CASTQGVSPLHF. CDR3 sequence (DNA): TGTGCCAGCACCCAGGGAGTTTCACCCCTCCACTTT. This chain joins TRBV28 and TRBJ1-6; tentative D call: TRBD1 (5 bases). V dropped 7 bases and J dropped 9 bases, with 10 bases sitting between them. CDR3 length equals 12 residues. From germline, CDR1 is MDHEN and CDR2 SYDVKM.